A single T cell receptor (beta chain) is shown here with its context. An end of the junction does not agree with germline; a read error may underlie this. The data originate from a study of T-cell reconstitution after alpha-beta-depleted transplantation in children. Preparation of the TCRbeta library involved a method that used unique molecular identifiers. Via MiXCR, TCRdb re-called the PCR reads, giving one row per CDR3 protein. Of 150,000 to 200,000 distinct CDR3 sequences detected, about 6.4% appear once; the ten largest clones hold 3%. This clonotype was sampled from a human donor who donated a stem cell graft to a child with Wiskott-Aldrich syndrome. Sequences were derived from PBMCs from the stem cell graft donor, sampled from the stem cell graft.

The CDR3 DNA follows: TGTGCCCGCAGGAGGGGGCGCGGGGGAGGCAATCAGCCCCAGCATTTT. This codes for CARRRGRGGGNQPQHF. The V gene is TRBV12-3 or TRBV12-4, the J gene TRBJ1-5, with 7 bases matching TRBD1. This CDR3 comprises 16 residues.